The table lists the clone carrying this T cell receptor (beta chain) with a few counts. What it recognizes is unknown. The sample originates from a study of T cell repertoires in cytomegalovirus infection. Study-wide context: Indicated by public TCR beta signatures were CMV infection and matching HLA type. Study-level findings and limits: HLA-C-restricted, CMV-specific TCR beta clonotypes were dominant ex vivo. People with CMV and the relevant HLA were identified by cumulative public TCR beta family frequency.

The germline gives CDR1 MNHEY, CDR2 SVGAGI. This CDR3 contains 12 residues. The V end lost 6 bases, the J end lost 9 bases, and 12 bases lay between the germline ends. MiXCR was run by TCRdb on the reads, yielding one entry per CDR3 protein. The sample has 54,000 or so distinct CDR3 sequences; about 33% are singletons. V is TRBV6-5 and J is TRBJ2-1; maybe TRBD2 (5 bases). The sequenced sample consisted of PBMCs, sequenced either directly or after in vitro stimulation (not recorded which). The clonotype comes from a human donor in good health (CMV status not recorded). Some clones in this sample may be carry-over from other donors' samples. The CDR3 here is CASSRAGGEQFF. The CDR3 DNA sequence: TGTGCCAGCAGCCGCGCCGGAGGTGAGCAGTTCTTC.